The 21 T cell receptor beta chains given below trace back to one sample, sequenced in a study of blood T cell repertoires in COVID-19. Sequencing was performed with immunoSEQ multiplex PCR; in TCRdb, only in-frame clones are kept and a portion is missing. This sample has about 47,000 clones, with about 90% found just once. The sequenced sample was peripheral blood. The source of these receptors is a man aged 65 to 79 with active COVID-19.

The CDR3 sequence: CASSLGGVRGPRNTGELFF. CDR3 DNA: TGTGCCAGCAGCTTAGGGGGGGTCCGAGGGCCCCGGAACACCGGGGAGCTGTTTTTT. V and J are TRBV7-9 and TRBJ2-2; possible D gene TRBD2, 6 bases. The CDR3 is 19 residues long. CDR1 is SEHNR and CDR2 is FQNEAQ in the germline V gene (reference sequence). Trimming took off 1 base at V and 1 base at J, with 19 bases between the two ends.

V usage is TRBV10-3 and J usage is TRBJ2-3; no firm D call. This CDR3 has 16 residues. The germline gives CDR1 ENHRY, CDR2 SYGVKD. V was trimmed by 0 bases and J by 2 bases, leaving 12 bases between them. CDR3 sequence (DNA): TGTGCCATCAGTGAGTCCACACGCCGCAACACAGATACGCAGTATTTT. Its protein product is CAISESTRRNTDTQYF.

V usage is TRBV4-1 and J usage is TRBJ1-2; no definite D call. This CDR3 is built from 16 residues. The V end was cut by 0 bases, the J end by 1 base, with 12 bases between. The germline gives CDR1 MGHRA, CDR2 YSYEKL. The CDR3 nucleotides are TGCGCCAGCAGCCAAGATTTTCCCTTACTTAACTATGGCTACACCTTC. Amino acids: CASSQDFPLLNYGYTF.

Only one count was recorded for this clone. The rearrangement uses TRBV30 and TRBJ2-3; D call uncertain. The CDR3 loop spans 12 amino acids. Germline-derived CDR1 and CDR2 are GTSNPN and SVGIG (reference sequence). V was pared by 3 bases and J by 2 bases, with 6 bases between. The CDR3 spells CAWSQDTDTQYF. The CDR3, as DNA: TGTGCCTGGAGCCAGGACACAGATACGCAGTATTTT.

V is TRBV7-9 and J is TRBJ2-7, with TRBD1 as a possible D gene (5 bases). The CDR3 is made up of 14 amino acids. CDR1 and CDR2 (germline): SEHNR, FQNEAQ (reference sequence). Trimming removed 5 bases at V and 2 bases at J, with 13 bases between. The CDR3 region has the DNA TGTGCCAGCAGCCTAACAGACAGAACCTACGAGCAGTACTTC. It is translated as CASSLTDRTYEQYF.

The chain links TRBV30 to TRBJ1-1; weak D call: TRBD1 (6 bases). V was trimmed by 5 bases and J by 6 bases, leaving 13 bases between them. CDR1 GTSNPN and CDR2 SVGIG come from the germline V gene (reference sequence). The CDR3 is 12 amino acids. The CDR3 region has the DNA TGTGCCTGGGGAACCGGGACATCTGAAGCTTTCTTT. Residues: CAWGTGTSEAFF.

The CDR3 coding sequence is TGTGCCAGCAGCTTGACTAGCGGGGGGGACTACAATGAGCAGTTCTTC. Protein: CASSLTSGGDYNEQFF. The gene calls are TRBV11-2 and TRBJ2-1, with 14 positions matching TRBD2. The V and J ends lost 3 bases and 3 bases, in that order; junction bases with no gene match: 1. The germline V gene encodes CDR1 SGHAT and CDR2 FQNNGV. This CDR3 comprises 16 residues.

This clone showed up just once. The chain has TRBV5-1 and TRBJ2-7, with D perhaps matching TRBD2 (6 bases). Germline V gene data show CDR1 as SGHRS and CDR2 as YFSETQ. The CDR3 is 15 residues long. Deletions cut 4 bases from V and 4 bases from J, with 18 bases between. DNA for the CDR3: TGCGCCAGCAGCCTCCGTACTGGCGGGGTGTACGAGCAGTACTTC. Amino acids: CASSLRTGGVYEQYF.

J is TRBJ2-3 and V is TRBV11-3; 9 positions match TRBD2. Per the germline V gene, CDR1 is SGHNT and CDR2 is YENEEA. CDR3 length: 15 amino acids. V was clipped by 5 bases and J by 4 bases; unmatched bases: 7. CDR3 protein: CASSRVAGVSDTQYF. Written as DNA, the CDR3 is TGTGCCAGCAGCCGGGTAGCGGGGGTTTCAGATACGCAGTATTTT.

This clone was counted between two and nine times. The chain has TRBV6-5 and TRBJ2-1, with 9 bases identical to TRBD1. The V segment lost 9 bases and the J segment 4 bases; nucleotides outside the gene matches: 7. Looked up from germline, CDR1 is MNHEY and CDR2 is SVGAGI. The CDR3 runs 14 residues. The CDR3 here is CASAGDRVYNEQFF. In nucleotides, the CDR3 is TGTGCCAGTGCTGGGGACAGGGTTTACAATGAGCAGTTCTTC.

This clone occurred a few times. This chain uses TRBV7-3 with TRBJ1-5; 7 bases are a match to TRBD1. Germline V gene lookup returns CDR1 SGHTA and CDR2 FQGTGA. With 0 bases clipped from V and 12 bases from J, the junction kept 8 bases outside the gene matches. The CDR3 contains 14 residues. The CDR3 reads CASSLTSRQGDQHF. For the CDR3, the DNA is TGTGCCAGCAGCTTAACGTCAAGGCAGGGGGACCAGCATTTT.

This clone is medium-sized. This chain uses TRBV27 with TRBJ2-1; D might be TRBD2 (6 bases). The V gene's germline CDR1 is MNHEY and CDR2 SMNVEV (reference sequence). The CDR3 is 13 residues long. Trimming stripped 3 bases from V and 9 bases from J, with 12 bases between. CDR3 loop: CASSFTVAAEQFF. CDR3 coding DNA: TGTGCCAGCAGTTTTACGGTAGCGGCTGAGCAGTTCTTC.

This clone showed up just once. V and J are TRBV25-1 and TRBJ2-7, with 7 bases lining up with TRBD1. The germline gives CDR1 MGHDK, CDR2 SYGVNS. CDR3 length equals 15 residues. Trimming cost V 3 bases and J 3 bases; bases outside gene matches: 8. The CDR3 loop reads CASSDLQGSDYEQYF. DNA of the CDR3: TGTGCCAGCAGTGACTTACAGGGGTCCGACTACGAGCAGTACTTC.

The chain recombines TRBV2 with TRBJ2-7; TRBD1 is a possible D gene (7 bases). Trimming removed 1 base at V and 3 bases at J, with 13 bases between. This CDR3 is built from 15 residues. Germline V lookup: CDR1 SNHLY, CDR2 FYNNEI. The CDR3 DNA sequence: TGTGCCAGCAGTGAAGATCAGGGGGGATACTACGAGCAGTACTTC. Translated: CASSEDQGGYYEQYF.

The rearrangement joins TRBV7-8 to TRBJ2-5, with D unclear. From germline, CDR1 is SGHVS and CDR2 FQNEAQ. The V end lost 2 bases, the J end lost 1 base, and 14 bases lay between the germline ends. This CDR3 contains 16 residues. The CDR3 loop reads CASSLNPPGRQETQYF. The CDR3 region has the DNA TGTGCCAGCAGCTTAAATCCACCGGGTCGCCAAGAGACCCAGTACTTC.

The chain carries TRBV20-1 and TRBJ1-1; D is unresolved. This CDR3 comprises 11 residues. Germline-derived CDR1 and CDR2 are DFQATT and SNEGSKA (reference sequence). V was pared by 1 base and J by 7 bases, with 7 bases between. The CDR3 region has the DNA TGCAGTGCTAGAGGACAAGTTGAAGCTTTCTTT. Translation: CSARGQVEAFF.

The rearrangement links TRBV7-2 to TRBJ2-2; unclear D gene. V was clipped by 5 bases and J by 1 base, with 8 bases between them. Germline CDR1 is SGHTA and CDR2 is FQGNSA. This CDR3 comprises 14 residues. The DNA of the CDR3 is TGTGCCAGCAGCATCGACTGGAACACCGGGGAGCTGTTTTTT. It translates to CASSIDWNTGELFF.

J is TRBJ1-1 and V is TRBV18; D call uncertain. The CDR3 consists of 15 residues. The V end was cut by 4 bases, the J end by 0 bases, with 12 bases between. The germline CDR1 and CDR2 sequences are KGHSH and LQKENI. CDR3 protein: CASSLRPPLNTEAFF. CDR3 in DNA: TGTGCCAGCTCACTCAGGCCCCCTTTGAACACTGAAGCTTTCTTT.

The chain combines TRBV6-1 with TRBJ1-5; unclear D gene. In germline, CDR1 is MNHNS, CDR2 SASEGT. The CDR3 loop spans 13 amino acids. Trimming removed 3 bases from V and 7 bases from J, with 10 bases in between. DNA of the CDR3: TGTGCCAGCAGTGATAACGGGTTACAGCCCCAGCATTTT. Translation: CASSDNGLQPQHF.

The chain recombines TRBV5-1 with TRBJ2-5; 12 nucleotides match TRBD2. Trimming at V came to 4 bases and at J to 1 base, leaving 5 bases not matched to a gene. CDR1 SGHRS and CDR2 YFSETQ come from the germline V gene. There are 16 residues in the CDR3. CDR3 sequence (DNA): TGCGCCAGCAGCCTAAGACTAGCGGGGGTCCAAGAGACCCAGTACTTC. It specifies CASSLRLAGVQETQYF.

J is TRBJ2-3 and V is TRBV5-4; 10 nucleotides match TRBD2. The CDR3 is made up of 17 amino acids. From germline, CDR1 is SGHNT and CDR2 YYREEE (reference sequence). V lost 2 bases to trimming and J lost 6 bases; unmatched junction nucleotides: 12. For the CDR3, the DNA is TGTGCCAGCAGCTTTGCGTCGGCTAGCGGGGGTTCGGATACGCAGTATTTT. Its protein is CASSFASASGGSDTQYF.